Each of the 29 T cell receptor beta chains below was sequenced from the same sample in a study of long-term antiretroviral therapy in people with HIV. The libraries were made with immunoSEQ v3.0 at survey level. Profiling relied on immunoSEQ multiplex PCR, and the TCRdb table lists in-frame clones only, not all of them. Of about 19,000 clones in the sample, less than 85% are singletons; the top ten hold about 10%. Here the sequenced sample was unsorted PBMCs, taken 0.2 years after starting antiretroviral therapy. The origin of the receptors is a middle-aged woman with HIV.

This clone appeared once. CDR3 in amino acids: CASSLNPRQAEKLFF. The CDR3 DNA reads as TGTGCCAGCAGTTTGAACCCTCGACAGGCTGAAAAACTGTTTTTT. V is TRBV6-5 and J is TRBJ1-4, with D perhaps matching TRBD1 (6 bases). Trimming took 4 bases from V and 7 from J, leaving 16 bases between them. Germline CDR1 reads MNHEY; CDR2 reads SVGAGI. There are 15 residues in the CDR3.

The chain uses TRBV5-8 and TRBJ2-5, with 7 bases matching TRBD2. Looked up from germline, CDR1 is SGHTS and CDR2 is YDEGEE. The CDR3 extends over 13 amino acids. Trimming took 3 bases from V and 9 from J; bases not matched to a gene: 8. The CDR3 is CASSWGGVQSQYF. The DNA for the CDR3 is TGTGCCAGCAGCTGGGGGGGGGTCCAGTCCCAGTACTTC.

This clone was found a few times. In DNA, the CDR3 is TGTGCCAGCAGCCAAGTTCTGGGAGCTGGAAACACCATATATTTT. Its translation is CASSQVLGAGNTIYF. V usage is TRBV4-2 and J usage is TRBJ1-3; D unclear. The CDR3 sequence is 15 residues long. V lost 1 base and J lost 2, with 9 bases in between. Looked up from germline, CDR1 is LGHNA and CDR2 is YNFKEQ.

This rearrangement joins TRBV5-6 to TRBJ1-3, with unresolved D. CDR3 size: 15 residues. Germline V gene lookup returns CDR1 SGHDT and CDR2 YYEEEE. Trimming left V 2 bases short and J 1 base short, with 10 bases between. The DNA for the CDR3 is TGTGCCAGCAGCTTCCCCGGGAATTCTGGAAACACCATATATTTT. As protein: CASSFPGNSGNTIYF.

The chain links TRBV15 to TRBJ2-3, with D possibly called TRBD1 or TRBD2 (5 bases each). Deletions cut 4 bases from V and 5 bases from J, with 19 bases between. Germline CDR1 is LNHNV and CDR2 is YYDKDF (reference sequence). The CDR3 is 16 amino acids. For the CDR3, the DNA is TGTGCCACCAGCATTCGGGGACGGCAAATTCGAGATACGCAGTATTTT. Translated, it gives CATSIRGRQIRDTQYF.

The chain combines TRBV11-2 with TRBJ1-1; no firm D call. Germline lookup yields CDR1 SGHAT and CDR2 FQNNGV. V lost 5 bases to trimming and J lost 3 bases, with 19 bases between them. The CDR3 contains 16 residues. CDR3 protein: CASSPLGWVSDTEAFF. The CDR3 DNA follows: TGTGCCAGCAGCCCTCTCGGCTGGGTGTCGGACACTGAAGCTTTCTTT. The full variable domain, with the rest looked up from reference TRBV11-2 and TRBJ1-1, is EAGVAQSPRYKIIEKRQSVAFWCNPISGHATLYWYQQILGQGPKLLIQFQNNGVVDDSQLPKDRFSAERLKGVDSTLKIQPAKLEDSAVYLCASSPLGWVSDTEAFFGQGTRLTVV.

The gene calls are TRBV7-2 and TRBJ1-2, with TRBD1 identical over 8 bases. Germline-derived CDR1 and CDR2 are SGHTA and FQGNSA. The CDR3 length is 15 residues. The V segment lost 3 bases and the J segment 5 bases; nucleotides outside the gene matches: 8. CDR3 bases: TGTGCCAGCAGCTTCCTGGGACAGGCCTTTTATGGCTACACCTTC. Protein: CASSFLGQAFYGYTF.

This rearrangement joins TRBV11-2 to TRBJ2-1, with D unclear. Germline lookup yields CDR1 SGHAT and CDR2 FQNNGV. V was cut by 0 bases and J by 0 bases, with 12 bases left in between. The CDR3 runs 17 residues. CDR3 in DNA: TGTGCCAGCAGCTTAGACACCCCCCCCAGCTCCTACAATGAGCAGTTCTTC. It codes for CASSLDTPPSSYNEQFF. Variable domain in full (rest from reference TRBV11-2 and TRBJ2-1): EAGVAQSPRYKIIEKRQSVAFWCNPISGHATLYWYQQILGQGPKLLIQFQNNGVVDDSQLPKDRFSAERLKGVDSTLKIQPAKLEDSAVYLCASSLDTPPSSYNEQFFGPGTRLTVL.

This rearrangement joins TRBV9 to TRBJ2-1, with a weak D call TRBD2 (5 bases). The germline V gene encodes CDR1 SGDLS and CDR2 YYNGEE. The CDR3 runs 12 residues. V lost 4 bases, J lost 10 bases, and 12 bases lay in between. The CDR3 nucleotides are TGTGCCAGCAGCCAACGATCGGGAGAGCAGTTCTTC. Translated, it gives CASSQRSGEQFF.

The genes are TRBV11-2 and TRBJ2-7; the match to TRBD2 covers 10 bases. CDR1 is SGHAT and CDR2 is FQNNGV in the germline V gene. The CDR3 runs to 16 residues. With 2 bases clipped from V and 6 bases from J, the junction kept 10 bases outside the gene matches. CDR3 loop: CASSLNPSGSRSEQYF. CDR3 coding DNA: TGTGCCAGCAGCTTAAACCCTAGCGGGAGTAGGAGCGAGCAGTACTTC.

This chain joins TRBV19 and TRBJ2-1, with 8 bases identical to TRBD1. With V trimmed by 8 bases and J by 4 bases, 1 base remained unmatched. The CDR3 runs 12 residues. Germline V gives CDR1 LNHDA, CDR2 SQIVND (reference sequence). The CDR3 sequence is CASQGAYNEQFF. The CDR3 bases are TGTGCCAGTCAGGGGGCTTACAATGAGCAGTTCTTC.

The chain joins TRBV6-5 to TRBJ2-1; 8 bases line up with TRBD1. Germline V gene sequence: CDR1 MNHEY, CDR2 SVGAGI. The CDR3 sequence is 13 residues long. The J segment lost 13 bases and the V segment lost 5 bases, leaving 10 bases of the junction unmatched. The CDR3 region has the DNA TGTGCCAGCAGTCCCCACGAGACAGGGGTCCAGTTCTTC. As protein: CASSPHETGVQFF.

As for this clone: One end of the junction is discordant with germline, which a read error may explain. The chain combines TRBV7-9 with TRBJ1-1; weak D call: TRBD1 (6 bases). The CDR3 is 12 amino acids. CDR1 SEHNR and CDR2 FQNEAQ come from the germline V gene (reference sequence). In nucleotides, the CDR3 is TGTGCCAGCAGCCCCTCCAATACAGGGTGGGGCTTT. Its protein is CASSPSNTGWGF.

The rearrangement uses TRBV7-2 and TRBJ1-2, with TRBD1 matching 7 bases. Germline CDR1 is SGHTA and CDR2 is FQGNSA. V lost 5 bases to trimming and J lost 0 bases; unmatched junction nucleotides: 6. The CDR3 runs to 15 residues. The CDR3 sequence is CASSPGTETNYGYTF. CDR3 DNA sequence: TGTGCCAGCAGCCCCGGGACAGAGACTAACTATGGCTACACCTTC.

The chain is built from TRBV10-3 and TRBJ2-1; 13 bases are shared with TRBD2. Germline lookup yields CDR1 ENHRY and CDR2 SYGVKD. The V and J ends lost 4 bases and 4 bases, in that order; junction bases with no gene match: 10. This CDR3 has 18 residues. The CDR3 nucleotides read TGTGCCATCAGTGGGAGACTAGCGGGGGGCCAGGCTTACAATGAGCAGTTCTTC. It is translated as CAISGRLAGGQAYNEQFF.

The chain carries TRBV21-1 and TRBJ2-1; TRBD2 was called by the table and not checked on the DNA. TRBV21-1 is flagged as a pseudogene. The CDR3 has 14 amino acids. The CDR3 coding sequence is TGTGCCAGCAGCAAAGCGGGAGAGGGCAATGAGCAGTTCTTC. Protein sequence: CASSKAGEGNEQFF.

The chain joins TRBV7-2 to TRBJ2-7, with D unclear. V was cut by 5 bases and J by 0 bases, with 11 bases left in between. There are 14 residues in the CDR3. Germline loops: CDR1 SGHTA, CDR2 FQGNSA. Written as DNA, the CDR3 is TGTGCCAGCAGCCCGAGGACGCTCTCCTACGAGCAGTACTTC. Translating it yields CASSPRTLSYEQYF.

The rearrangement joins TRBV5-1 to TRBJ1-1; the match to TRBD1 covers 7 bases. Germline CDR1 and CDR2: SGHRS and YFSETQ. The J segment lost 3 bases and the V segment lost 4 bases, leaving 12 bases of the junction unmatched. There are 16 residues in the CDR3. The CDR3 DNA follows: TGCGCCAGCAGCGCGTGGACAGGTCGGCGAGACACTGAAGCTTTCTTT. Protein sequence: CASSAWTGRRDTEAFF.

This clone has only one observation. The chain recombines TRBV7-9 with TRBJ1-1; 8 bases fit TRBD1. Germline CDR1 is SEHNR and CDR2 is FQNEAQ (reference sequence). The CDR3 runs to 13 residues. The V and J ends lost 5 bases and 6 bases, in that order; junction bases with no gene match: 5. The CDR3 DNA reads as TGTGCCAGCAGCCAGGGGGCGTACGCTGAAGCTTTCTTT. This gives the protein CASSQGAYAEAFF. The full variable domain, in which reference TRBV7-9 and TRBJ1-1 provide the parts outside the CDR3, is DTGVSQNPRHKITKRGQNVTFRCDPISEHNRLYWYRQTLGQGPEFLTYFQNEAQLEKSRLLSDRFSAERPKGSFSTLEIQRTEQGDSAMYLCASSQGAYAEAFFGQGTRLTVV.

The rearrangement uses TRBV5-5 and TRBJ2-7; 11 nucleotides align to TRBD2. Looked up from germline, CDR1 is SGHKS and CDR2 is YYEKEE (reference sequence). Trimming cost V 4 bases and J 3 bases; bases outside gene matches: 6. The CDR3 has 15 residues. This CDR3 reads CASSHPSGGIYEQYF. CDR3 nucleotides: TGTGCCAGCAGCCACCCTAGCGGGGGGATCTACGAGCAGTACTTC.

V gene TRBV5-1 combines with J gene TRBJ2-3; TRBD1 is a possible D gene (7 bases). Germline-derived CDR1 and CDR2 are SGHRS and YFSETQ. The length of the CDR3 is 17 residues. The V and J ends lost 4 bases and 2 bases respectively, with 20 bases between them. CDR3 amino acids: CASSQEGGGAFTDTQYF. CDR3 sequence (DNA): TGCGCCAGCAGCCAGGAAGGAGGGGGCGCCTTCACAGATACGCAGTATTTT. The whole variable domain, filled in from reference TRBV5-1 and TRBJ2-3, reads KAGVTQTPRYLIKTRGQQVTLSCSPISGHRSVSWYQQTPGQGLQFLFEYFSETQRNKGNFPGRFSGRQFSNSRSEMNVSTLELGDSALYLCASSQEGGGAFTDTQYFGPGTRLTVL.

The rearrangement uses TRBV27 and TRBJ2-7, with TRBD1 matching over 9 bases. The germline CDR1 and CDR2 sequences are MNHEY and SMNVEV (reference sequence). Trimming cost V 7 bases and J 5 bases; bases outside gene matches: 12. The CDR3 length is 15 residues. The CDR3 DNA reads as TGTGCCAGCATGCGGGTCCGGGGACAGGGAAACGAGCAGTACTTC. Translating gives CASMRVRGQGNEQYF.

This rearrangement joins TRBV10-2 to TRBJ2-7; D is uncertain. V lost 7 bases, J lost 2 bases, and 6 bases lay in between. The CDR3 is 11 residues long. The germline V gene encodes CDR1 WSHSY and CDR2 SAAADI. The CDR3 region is CASTEAYEQYF. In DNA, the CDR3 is TGCGCCAGCACCGAGGCCTACGAGCAGTACTTC.

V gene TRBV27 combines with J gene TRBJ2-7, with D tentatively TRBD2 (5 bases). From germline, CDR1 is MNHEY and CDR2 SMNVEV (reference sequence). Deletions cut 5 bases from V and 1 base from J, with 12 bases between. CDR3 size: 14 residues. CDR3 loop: CASSLADGSYEQYF. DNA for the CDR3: TGTGCCAGCAGTCTAGCCGACGGTTCCTACGAGCAGTACTTC.

CDR3 loop: CASSLGWVAGANVLTF. CDR3 coding DNA: TGTGCCAGCAGCTTGGGGTGGGTGGCCGGGGCCAACGTCCTGACTTTC. The V and J genes are TRBV11-3 and TRBJ2-6; D unclear. This CDR3 contains 16 residues. V lost 3 bases and J lost 4, with 13 bases in between. Germline lookup yields CDR1 SGHNT and CDR2 YENEEA.

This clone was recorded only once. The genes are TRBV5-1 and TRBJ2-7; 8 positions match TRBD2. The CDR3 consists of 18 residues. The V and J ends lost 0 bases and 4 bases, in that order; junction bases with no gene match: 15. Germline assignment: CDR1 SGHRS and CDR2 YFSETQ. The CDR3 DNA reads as TGCGCCAGCAGCTTGGCCCGGGGGGGATCGACGAATCAATACGAGCAGTACTTC. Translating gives CASSLARGGSTNQYEQYF.

The CDR3 coding sequence is TGCAGCGTCGGACAGGGCCTTAACTATGGCTACACCTTC. Translating gives CSVGQGLNYGYTF. The V call is TRBV29-1, the J call TRBJ1-2, with TRBD1 identical over 8 bases. The germline CDR1 and CDR2 sequences are SQVTM and ANQGSEA. The trim removed 6 bases at V and 1 base at J, leaving 4 bases unmatched. The CDR3 runs 13 residues.

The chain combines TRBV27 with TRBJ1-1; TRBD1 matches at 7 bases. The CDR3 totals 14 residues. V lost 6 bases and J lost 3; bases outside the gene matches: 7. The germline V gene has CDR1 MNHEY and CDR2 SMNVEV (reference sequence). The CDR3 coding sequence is TGTGCCAGCAGACGCGGACAGGATCACACTGAAGCTTTCTTT. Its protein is CASRRGQDHTEAFF.

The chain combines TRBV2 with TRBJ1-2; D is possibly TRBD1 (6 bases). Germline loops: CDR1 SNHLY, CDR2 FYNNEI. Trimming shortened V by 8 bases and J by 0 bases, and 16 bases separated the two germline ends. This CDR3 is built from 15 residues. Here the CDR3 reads CASSRQAGANYGYTF. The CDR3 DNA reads TGTGCCAGCTCTCGACAGGCGGGAGCTAACTATGGCTACACCTTC.